One and the same sample provided the 8 T cell receptor beta chains below, sequenced in a study of cytomegalovirus exposure and HLA in healthy donors. This PCR relied on a set of 60 Vbeta primers and 13 Jbeta primers. Sequenced by immunoSEQ multiplex PCR; TCRdb stores in-frame clones only, minus some. The sample holds some 120,000 clones, 50% to 65% seen once. Sequencing used PBMCs. These receptors all come from a woman aged 40 to 49 in good health and CMV-seropositive.

The chain has TRBV6-1 and TRBJ1-5, with D uncertain. The V gene's germline CDR1 is MNHNS and CDR2 SASEGT. V gave up 0 bases and J gave up 6 bases, with 12 bases separating them. This CDR3 spans 15 amino acids. The DNA for the CDR3 is TGTGCCAGCAGTGAAGCGCGGAGGGTTGTTCAGCCCCAGCATTTT. Protein product: CASSEARRVVQPQHF.

The chain joins TRBV7-2 to TRBJ2-3, with 11 bases fitting TRBD2. Germline V gives CDR1 SGHTA, CDR2 FQGNSA. This CDR3 comprises 18 residues. V shed 1 base, J shed 2 bases, and the junction held 8 bases outside the gene matches. The CDR3 protein is CASSLVRLAGQPTDTQYF. As DNA, the CDR3 is TGTGCCAGCAGCTTAGTCCGACTAGCGGGACAACCCACAGATACGCAGTATTTT.

The gene calls are TRBV6-1 and TRBJ1-5; 8 nucleotides align to TRBD1. The germline V gene has CDR1 MNHNS and CDR2 SASEGT. CDR3 length equals 15 residues. J gave up 5 bases and V 2 bases, and 5 bases lay outside the gene matches. The CDR3 DNA sequence: TGTGCCAGCAGTGAAATCAAGACAGGGGATCAGCCCCAGCATTTT. This translates into CASSEIKTGDQPQHF.

The rearrangement links TRBV7-2 to TRBJ1-1; D is unclear. The V and J ends lost 5 bases and 0 bases respectively, with 19 bases between them. The CDR3 is made up of 17 amino acids. CDR1 SGHTA and CDR2 FQGNSA come from the germline V gene. The CDR3 here is CASSRKSSRVVNTEAFF. In nucleotides, the CDR3 is TGTGCCAGCAGCCGCAAATCCTCAAGAGTGGTGAACACTGAAGCTTTCTTT.

This clone has a handful of counts. The V call is TRBV4-2, the J call TRBJ2-1; D perhaps matches TRBD2 (6 bases). Germline V gives CDR1 LGHNA, CDR2 YNFKEQ. This CDR3 contains 15 residues. Trimming removed 0 bases at V and 8 bases at J, with 14 bases between. In DNA form, the CDR3 reads TGTGCCAGCAGCCAAGAACCCGGGAGTAGGGATGAGCAGTTCTTC. Its protein is CASSQEPGSRDEQFF.

The chain has TRBV13 and TRBJ2-2; D is unclear. Per the germline V gene, CDR1 is PRHDT and CDR2 is FYEKMQ (reference sequence). This CDR3 region has 13 residues. The V end was cut by 2 bases, the J end by 5 bases, with 6 bases between. CDR3 DNA sequence: TGTGCCAGCAGCTTACGCGTGACCGGGGAGCTGTTTTTT. Amino acid sequence: CASSLRVTGELFF.

J is TRBJ2-5 and V is TRBV2, with a weak D call TRBD1 (5 bases). The V end was cut by 11 bases, the J end by 4 bases, with 17 bases between. Germline CDR1 SNHLY, CDR2 FYNNEI. The CDR3 spans 13 residues. CDR3 amino acids: CALLGGARETQYF. CDR3 DNA: TGTGCCCTCCTGGGTGGGGCTAGAGAGACCCAGTACTTC.

The V gene is TRBV5-1, the J gene TRBJ2-2; 7 bases are shared with TRBD1. V shed 1 base, J shed 0 bases, and the junction held 3 bases outside the gene matches. Germline V gives CDR1 SGHRS, CDR2 YFSETQ. CDR3 length: 16 amino acids. DNA of the CDR3: TGCGCCAGCAGCTTGCCGGGGACAGCGAACACCGGGGAGCTGTTTTTT. Encoded protein: CASSLPGTANTGELFF.